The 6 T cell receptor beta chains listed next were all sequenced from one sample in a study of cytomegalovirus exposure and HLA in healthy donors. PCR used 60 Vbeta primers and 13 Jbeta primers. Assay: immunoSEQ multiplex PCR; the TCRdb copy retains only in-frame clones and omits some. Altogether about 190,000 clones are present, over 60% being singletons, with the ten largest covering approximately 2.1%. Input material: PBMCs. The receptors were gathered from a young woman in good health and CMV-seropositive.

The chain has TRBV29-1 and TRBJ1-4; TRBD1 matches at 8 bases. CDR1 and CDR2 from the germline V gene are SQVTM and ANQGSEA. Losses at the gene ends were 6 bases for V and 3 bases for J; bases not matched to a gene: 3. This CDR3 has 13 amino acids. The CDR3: CSVQGAPNEKLFF. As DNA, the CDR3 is TGCAGCGTGCAGGGGGCTCCTAATGAAAAACTGTTTTTT.

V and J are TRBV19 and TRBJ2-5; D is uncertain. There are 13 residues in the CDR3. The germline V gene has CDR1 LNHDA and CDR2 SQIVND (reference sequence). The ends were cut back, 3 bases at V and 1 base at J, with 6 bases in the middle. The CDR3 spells CASSIYFQETQYF. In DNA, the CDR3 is TGTGCCAGTAGTATTTACTTCCAAGAGACCCAGTACTTC.

Here the CDR3 DNA reads TGTGCCAGCAGCCAAGTGGGCGGGCGGGCCCACGAGCAGTACTTC. Its translation is CASSQVGGRAHEQYF. The V gene is TRBV14, the J gene TRBJ2-7, with D possibly TRBD2 on 5 matching bases. The length of the CDR3 is 15 residues. V lost 1 base, J lost 5 bases, and 15 bases lay in between. Germline V gives CDR1 SGHDN, CDR2 FVKESK.

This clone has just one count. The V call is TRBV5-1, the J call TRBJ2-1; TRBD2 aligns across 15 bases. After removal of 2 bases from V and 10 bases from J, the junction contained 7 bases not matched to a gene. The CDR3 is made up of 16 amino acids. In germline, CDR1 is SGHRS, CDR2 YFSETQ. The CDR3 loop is CASSLGLAGGKGEQFF. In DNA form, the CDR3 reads TGCGCCAGCAGCTTAGGACTAGCGGGAGGGAAGGGAGAGCAGTTCTTC.

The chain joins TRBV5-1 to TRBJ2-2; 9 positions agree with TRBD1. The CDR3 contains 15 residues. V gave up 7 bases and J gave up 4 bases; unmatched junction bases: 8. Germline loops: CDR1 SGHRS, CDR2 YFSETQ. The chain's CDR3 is CASAPGQGGTGELFF. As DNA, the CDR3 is TGCGCCAGCGCCCCGGGACAGGGAGGCACCGGGGAGCTGTTTTTT.

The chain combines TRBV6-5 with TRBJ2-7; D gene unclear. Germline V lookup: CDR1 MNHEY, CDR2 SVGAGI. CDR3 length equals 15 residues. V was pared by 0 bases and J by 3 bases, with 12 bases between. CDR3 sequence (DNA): TGTGCCAGCAGTTACTCCGGGTCATTTAACTACGAGCAGTACTTC. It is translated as CASSYSGSFNYEQYF.